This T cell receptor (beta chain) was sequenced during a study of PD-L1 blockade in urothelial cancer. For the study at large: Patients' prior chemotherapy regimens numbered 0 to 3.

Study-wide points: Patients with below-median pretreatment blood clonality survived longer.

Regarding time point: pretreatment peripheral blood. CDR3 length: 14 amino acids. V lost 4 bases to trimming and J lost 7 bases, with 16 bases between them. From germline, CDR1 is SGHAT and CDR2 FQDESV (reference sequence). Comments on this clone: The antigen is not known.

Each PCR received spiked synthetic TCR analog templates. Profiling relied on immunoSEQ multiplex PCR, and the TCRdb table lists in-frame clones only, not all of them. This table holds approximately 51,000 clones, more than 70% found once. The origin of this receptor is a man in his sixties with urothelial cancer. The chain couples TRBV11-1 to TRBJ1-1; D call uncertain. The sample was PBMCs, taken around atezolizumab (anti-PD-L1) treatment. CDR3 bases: TGTGCCAGCAGCTCTGGTGGCAGTCGTGTTGAAGCTTTCTTT. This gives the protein CASSSGGSRVEAFF.